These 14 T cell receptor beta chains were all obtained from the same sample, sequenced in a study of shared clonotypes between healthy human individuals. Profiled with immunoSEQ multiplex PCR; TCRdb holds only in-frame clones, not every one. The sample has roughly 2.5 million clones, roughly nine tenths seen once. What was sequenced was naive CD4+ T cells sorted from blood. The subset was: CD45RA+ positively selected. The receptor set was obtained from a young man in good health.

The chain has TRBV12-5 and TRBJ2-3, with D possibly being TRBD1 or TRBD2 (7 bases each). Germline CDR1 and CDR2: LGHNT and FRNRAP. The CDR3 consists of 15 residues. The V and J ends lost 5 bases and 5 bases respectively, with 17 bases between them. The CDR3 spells CASGQGGGEIDTQYF. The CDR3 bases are TGTGCTAGTGGTCAGGGAGGGGGCGAGATAGATACGCAGTATTTT.

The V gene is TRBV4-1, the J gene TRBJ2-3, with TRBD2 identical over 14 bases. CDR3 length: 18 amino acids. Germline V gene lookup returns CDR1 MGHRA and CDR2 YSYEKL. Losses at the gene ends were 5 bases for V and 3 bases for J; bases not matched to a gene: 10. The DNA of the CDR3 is TGCGCCAGCAGCTCACCTTGGACTAGCGGGGGGATAACAGATACGCAGTATTTT. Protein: CASSSPWTSGGITDTQYF.

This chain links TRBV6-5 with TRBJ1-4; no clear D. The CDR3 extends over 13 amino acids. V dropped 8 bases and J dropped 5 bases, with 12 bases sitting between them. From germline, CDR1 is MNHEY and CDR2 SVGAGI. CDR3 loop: CASALTLNEKLFF. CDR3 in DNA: TGTGCCAGCGCACTGACCCTAAATGAAAAACTGTTTTTT.

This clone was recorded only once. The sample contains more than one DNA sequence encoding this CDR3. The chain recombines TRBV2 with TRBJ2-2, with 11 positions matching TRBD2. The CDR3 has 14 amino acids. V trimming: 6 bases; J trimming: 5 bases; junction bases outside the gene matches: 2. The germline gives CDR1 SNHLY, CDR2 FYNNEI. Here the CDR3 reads CASRIAGGTGELFF. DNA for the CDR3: TGTGCCAGCAGAATAGCGGGAGGGACCGGGGAGCTGTTTTTT.

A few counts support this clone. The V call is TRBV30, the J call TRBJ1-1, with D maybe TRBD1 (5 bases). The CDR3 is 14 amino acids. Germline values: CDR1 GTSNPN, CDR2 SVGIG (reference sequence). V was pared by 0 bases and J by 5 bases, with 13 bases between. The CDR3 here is CAWSVRMGGTEAFF. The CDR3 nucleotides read TGTGCCTGGAGTGTAAGGATGGGGGGAACTGAAGCTTTCTTT. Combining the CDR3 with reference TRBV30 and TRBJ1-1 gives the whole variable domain SQTIHQWPATLVQPVGSPLSLECTVEGTSNPNLYWYRQAAGRGLQLLFYSVGIGQISSEVPQNLSASRPQDRQFILSSKKLLLSDSGFYLCAWSVRMGGTEAFFGQGTRLTVV.

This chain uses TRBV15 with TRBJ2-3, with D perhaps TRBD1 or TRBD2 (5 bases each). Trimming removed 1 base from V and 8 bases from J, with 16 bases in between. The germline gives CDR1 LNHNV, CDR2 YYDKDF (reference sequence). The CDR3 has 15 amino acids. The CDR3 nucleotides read TGTGCCACCAGCAGAGGCGAGCCGGGGCGAGGTACGCAGTATTTT. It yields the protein CATSRGEPGRGTQYF. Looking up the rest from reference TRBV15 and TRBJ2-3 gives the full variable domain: DAMVIQNPRYQVTQFGKPVTLSCSQTLNHNVMYWYQQKSSQAPKLLFHYYDKDFNNEADTPDNFQSRRPNTSFCFLDIRSPGLGDTAMYLCATSRGEPGRGTQYFGPGTRLTVL.

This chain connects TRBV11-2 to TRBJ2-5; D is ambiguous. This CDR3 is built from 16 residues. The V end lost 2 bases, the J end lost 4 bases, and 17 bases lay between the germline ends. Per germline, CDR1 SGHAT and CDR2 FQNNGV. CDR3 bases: TGTGCCAGCAGCTTAACGATAGTGGCGGCGGCAGAGACCCAGTACTTC. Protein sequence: CASSLTIVAAAETQYF.

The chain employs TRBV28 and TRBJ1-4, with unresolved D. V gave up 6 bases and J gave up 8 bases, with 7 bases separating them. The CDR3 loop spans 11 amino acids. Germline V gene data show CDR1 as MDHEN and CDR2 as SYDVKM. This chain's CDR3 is CASRIQEKLFF. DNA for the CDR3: TGTGCCAGCAGAATACAAGAAAAACTGTTTTTT.

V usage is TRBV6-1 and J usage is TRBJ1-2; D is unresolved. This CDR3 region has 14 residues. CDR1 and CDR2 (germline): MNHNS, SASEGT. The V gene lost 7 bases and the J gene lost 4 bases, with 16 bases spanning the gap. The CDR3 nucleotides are TGTGCCAGCAAGGAACCTGCCTTGTTCTATGGCTACACCTTC. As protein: CASKEPALFYGYTF.

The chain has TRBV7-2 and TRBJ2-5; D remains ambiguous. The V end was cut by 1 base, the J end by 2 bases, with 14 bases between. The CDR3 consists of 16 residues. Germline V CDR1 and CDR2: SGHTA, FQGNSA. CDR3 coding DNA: TGTGCCAGCAGCTTAGTCGTTGCCTGGGGACAAGAGACCCAGTACTTC. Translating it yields CASSLVVAWGQETQYF.

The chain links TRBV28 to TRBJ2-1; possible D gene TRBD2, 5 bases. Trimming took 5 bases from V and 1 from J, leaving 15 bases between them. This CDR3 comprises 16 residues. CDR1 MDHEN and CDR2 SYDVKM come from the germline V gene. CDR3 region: CASSPPGVLSYNEQFF. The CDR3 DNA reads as TGTGCCAGCAGTCCGCCCGGGGTTCTATCCTACAATGAGCAGTTCTTC.

The CDR3, as DNA: TGTGCCAGCAGCGCTCGGGACAGCAGCAAGGACAATGAGCAGTTCTTC. It codes for CASSARDSSKDNEQFF. The chain carries TRBV7-6 and TRBJ2-1, with 7 positions matching TRBD1. The CDR3 has 16 amino acids. Germline CDR1 and CDR2: SGHVS and FNYEAQ. V shed 5 bases, J shed 5 bases, and the junction held 12 bases outside the gene matches.

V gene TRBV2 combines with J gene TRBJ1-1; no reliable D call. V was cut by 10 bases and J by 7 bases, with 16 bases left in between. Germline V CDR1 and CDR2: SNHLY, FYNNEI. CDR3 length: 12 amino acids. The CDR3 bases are TGTGCCAACCCAGAGGCCTCTATTGAAGCTTTCTTT. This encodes CANPEASIEAFF.

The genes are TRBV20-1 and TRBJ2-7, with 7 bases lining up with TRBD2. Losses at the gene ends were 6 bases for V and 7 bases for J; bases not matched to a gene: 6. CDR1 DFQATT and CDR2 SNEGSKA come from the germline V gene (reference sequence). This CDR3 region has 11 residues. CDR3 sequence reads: CSAPGLEEQYF. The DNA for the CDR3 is TGCAGTGCACCTGGACTAGAGGAGCAGTACTTC.